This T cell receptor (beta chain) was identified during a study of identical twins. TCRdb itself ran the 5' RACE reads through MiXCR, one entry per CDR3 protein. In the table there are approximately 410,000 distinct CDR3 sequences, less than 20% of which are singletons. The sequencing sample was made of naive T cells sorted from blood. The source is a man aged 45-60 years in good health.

The CDR3 nucleotides read TGCAGTGCTAGGCTGGGAAACGGCTACACCTTC. Residues: CSARLGNGYTF. This chain uses TRBV20-1 with TRBJ1-2; no firm D call. The CDR3 is 11 residues long. CDR1 is DFQATT, CDR2 SNEGSKA, per germline (reference sequence). The V gene lost 3 bases and the J gene lost 8 bases, with 10 bases spanning the gap.